This record concerns one TCR beta chain sequence. The sample belongs to a study of blood T cell repertoires in COVID-19. Overall study context: T cells, B-cell-depleted T cells, or PBMCs provided the cDNA or gDNA that served as material.

Clones were read by immunoSEQ multiplex PCR, and TCRdb kept only the in-frame ones, dropping some. Among 150,000 to 200,000 clones listed, about four fifths were seen once. J gave up 9 bases and V 6 bases, and 3 bases lay outside the gene matches. Per germline, CDR1 MNHEY and CDR2 SMNVEV (reference sequence). This CDR3 spans 13 amino acids. The sequence was obtained from a man in his 60s with active or convalescent COVID-19. Input material: peripheral blood. V is TRBV27 and J is TRBJ1-6; the match to TRBD1 covers 9 bases. The CDR3 spells CASRGQGSSPLHF. The CDR3 DNA sequence: TGTGCCAGCAGAGGACAGGGGTCTTCACCCCTCCACTTT.